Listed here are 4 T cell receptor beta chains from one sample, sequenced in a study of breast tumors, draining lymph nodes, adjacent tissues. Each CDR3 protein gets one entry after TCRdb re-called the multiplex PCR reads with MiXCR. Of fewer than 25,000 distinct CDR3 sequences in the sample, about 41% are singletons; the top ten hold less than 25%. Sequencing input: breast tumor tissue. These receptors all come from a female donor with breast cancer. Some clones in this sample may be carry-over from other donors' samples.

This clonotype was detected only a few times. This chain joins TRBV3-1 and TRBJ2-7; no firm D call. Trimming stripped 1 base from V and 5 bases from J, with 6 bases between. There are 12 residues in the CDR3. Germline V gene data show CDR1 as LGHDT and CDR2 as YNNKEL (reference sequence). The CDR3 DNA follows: TGTGCCAGCAGCCAAGTAGGTGACGAGCAGTACTTC. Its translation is CASSQVGDEQYF.

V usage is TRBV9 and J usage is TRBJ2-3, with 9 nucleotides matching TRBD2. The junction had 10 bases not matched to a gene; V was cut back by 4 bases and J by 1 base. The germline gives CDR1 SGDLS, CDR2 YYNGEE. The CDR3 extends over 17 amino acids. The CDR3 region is CASSSTYRTSGTDTQYF. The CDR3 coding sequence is TGTGCCAGCAGCTCCACCTACCGGACTAGCGGCACAGATACGCAGTATTTT.

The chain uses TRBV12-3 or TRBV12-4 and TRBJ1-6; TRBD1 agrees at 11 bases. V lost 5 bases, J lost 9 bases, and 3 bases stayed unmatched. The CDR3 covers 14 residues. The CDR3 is CASSPGQGVSPLHF. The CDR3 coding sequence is TGTGCCAGCAGTCCGGGACAGGGGGTTTCACCCCTCCACTTT.

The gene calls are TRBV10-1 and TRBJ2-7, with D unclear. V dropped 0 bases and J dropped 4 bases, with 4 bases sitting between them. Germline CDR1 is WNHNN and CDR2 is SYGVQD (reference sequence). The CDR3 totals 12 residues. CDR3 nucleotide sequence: TGCGCCAGCAGTGAGTCGGATTACGAGCAGTACTTC. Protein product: CASSESDYEQYF.